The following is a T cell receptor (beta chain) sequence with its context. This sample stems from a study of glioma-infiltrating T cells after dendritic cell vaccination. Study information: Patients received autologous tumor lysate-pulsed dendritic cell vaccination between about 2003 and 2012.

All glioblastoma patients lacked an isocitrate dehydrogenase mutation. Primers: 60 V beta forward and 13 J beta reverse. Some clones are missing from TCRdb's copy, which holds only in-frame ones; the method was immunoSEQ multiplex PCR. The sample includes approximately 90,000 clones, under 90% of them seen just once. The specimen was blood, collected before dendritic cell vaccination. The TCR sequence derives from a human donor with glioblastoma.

Here the CDR3 DNA reads TGCGCCAGCAGCTTGGCGGCAGGGGGGCCGGGGAAGAACACCGGGGAGCTGTTTTTT. Protein: CASSLAAGGPGKNTGELFF. V gene TRBV5-1 combines with J gene TRBJ2-2, with D maybe TRBD1 (7 bases). Trimming cost V 0 bases and J 1 base, with 19 bases left between them. CDR3 length: 19 amino acids. CDR1 and CDR2 (germline): SGHRS, YFSETQ.